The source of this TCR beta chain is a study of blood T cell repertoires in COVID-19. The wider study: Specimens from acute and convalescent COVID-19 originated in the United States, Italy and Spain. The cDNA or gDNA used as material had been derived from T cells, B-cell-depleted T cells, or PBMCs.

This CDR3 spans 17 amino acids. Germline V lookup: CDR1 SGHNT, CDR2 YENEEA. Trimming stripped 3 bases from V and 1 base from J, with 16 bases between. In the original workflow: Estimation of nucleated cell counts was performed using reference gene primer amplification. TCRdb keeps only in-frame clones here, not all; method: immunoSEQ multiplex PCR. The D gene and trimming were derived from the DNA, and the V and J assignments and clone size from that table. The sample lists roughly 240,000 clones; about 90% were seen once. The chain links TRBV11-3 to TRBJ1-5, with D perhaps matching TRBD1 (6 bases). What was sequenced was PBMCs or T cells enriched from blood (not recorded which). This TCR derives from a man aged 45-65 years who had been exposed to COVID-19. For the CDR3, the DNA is TGTGCCAGCAGCTTCTTCCTCAGGGGCGTGAGCAATCAGCCCCAGCATTTT. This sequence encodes CASSFFLRGVSNQPQHF.